The 30 T cell receptor beta chains given below trace back to one sample, sequenced in a study of Ad26.COV2.S vaccination and SARS-CoV-2 variants. Specified treatment: approximately 18 received Ad26.COV2.S at low or high dose, single or two shots; several received placebo; per-sample allocation not given. The study sampled participants on day 63 after the first vaccine or placebo injection. The data were produced by immunoSEQ multiplex PCR, yet TCRdb's version contains in-frame clones alone and is incomplete. This sample has hundreds of thousands of clones, with roughly 85% found just once. The sample in question was peripheral blood, obtained in a trial of Ad26.COV2.S vaccine versus placebo. The receptors were gathered from a person between 18 and 65 years old who received the Ad26.COV2.S COVID-19 vaccine or a placebo.

V gene TRBV2 combines with J gene TRBJ1-1, with 9 bases matching TRBD1. Germline loops: CDR1 SNHLY, CDR2 FYNNEI. The CDR3 covers 14 residues. V dropped 4 bases and J dropped 4; count of bases not matched to a gene: 4. The CDR3 coding sequence is TGTGCCAGCAGTGGGCAGACAGGGGGCACTGAAGCTTTCTTT. Its translation: CASSGQTGGTEAFF.

In DNA, the CDR3 is TGTGCCAGCAGTGATGGGACTGATTATCAGCCCCAGCATTTT. Translated, it gives CASSDGTDYQPQHF. The J gene is TRBJ1-5, the V gene TRBV2, with a weak D call TRBD1 (5 bases). CDR1 and CDR2 (germline): SNHLY, FYNNEI. The CDR3 is 14 residues long. Trimming stripped 3 bases from V and 5 bases from J, with 11 bases between. Complete variable domain (other parts from reference TRBV2 and TRBJ1-5): EPEVTQTPSHQVTQMGQEVILRCVPISNHLYFYWYRQILGQKVEFLVSFYNNEISEKSEIFDDQFSVERPDGSNFTLKIRSTKLEDSAMYFCASSDGTDYQPQHFGDGTRLSIL.

A single count supports this clone. The V and J genes are TRBV6-6 and TRBJ2-7; possibly TRBD1 for D (5 bases). V lost 2 bases, J lost 2 bases, and 10 bases lay in between. CDR1 is MNHNY and CDR2 is SVGAGI in the germline V gene (reference sequence). The CDR3 contains 14 residues. As DNA, the CDR3 is TGTGCCAGCAGTTACGTGGTAGGGGCCTACGAGCAGTACTTC. It translates to CASSYVVGAYEQYF.

This chain connects TRBV5-1 to TRBJ1-2, with a weak D call TRBD1 (5 bases). Germline V gene data show CDR1 as SGHRS and CDR2 as YFSETQ. V shed 2 bases and J shed 3 bases, with 17 bases lying between them. CDR3 length: 16 residues. The CDR3: CASSLQERGSYYGYTF. CDR3 bases: TGCGCCAGCAGCTTACAGGAAAGGGGCTCTTACTATGGCTACACCTTC.

This clone is a singleton in its sample. The chain recombines TRBV5-1 with TRBJ1-4; possible D gene TRBD1, 5 bases. The CDR3 runs 15 residues. From germline, CDR1 is SGHRS and CDR2 YFSETQ. V gave up 4 bases and J gave up 6 bases, with 16 bases separating them. The CDR3 nucleotides are TGCGCCAGCAGCCCAGCGGGACCGGGTTATGAAAAACTGTTTTTT. Its translation is CASSPAGPGYEKLFF.

The chain uses TRBV27 and TRBJ2-7, with D possibly matching TRBD1 (5 bases). The CDR3 has 14 residues. V lost 2 bases to trimming and J lost 7 bases, with 15 bases between them. From germline, CDR1 is MNHEY and CDR2 SMNVEV (reference sequence). Here the CDR3 reads CASSLGQGVREQYF. CDR3 DNA: TGTGCCAGCAGTTTAGGGCAGGGCGTGAGGGAGCAGTACTTC.

This chain uses TRBV5-1 with TRBJ1-1; possibly TRBD1 for D (6 bases). Trimming stripped 2 bases from V and 2 bases from J, with 19 bases between. This CDR3 is 17 amino acids long. CDR1 is SGHRS, CDR2 YFSETQ, per germline. In DNA form, the CDR3 reads TGCGCCAGCAGCTTACTACTACAGGGCCGCTCTAACACTGAAGCTTTCTTT. Translation gives CASSLLLQGRSNTEAFF.

This chain joins TRBV14 and TRBJ2-1; 7 bases map to TRBD2. This CDR3 is 18 amino acids long. Trimming cost V 0 bases and J 0 bases; bases outside gene matches: 8. The germline V gene has CDR1 SGHDN and CDR2 FVKESK. The CDR3 spells CASSQEGWRESSYNEQFF. CDR3 sequence (DNA): TGTGCCAGCAGCCAAGAAGGTTGGCGGGAGAGCTCCTACAATGAGCAGTTCTTC.

V usage is TRBV9 and J usage is TRBJ2-7, with no clear D. The CDR3 loop spans 14 amino acids. The germline gives CDR1 SGDLS, CDR2 YYNGEE. Between the trimmed V and J ends, which lost 0 bases and 0 bases, there was a span of 7 bases. CDR3: CASSVAPSSYEQYF. The DNA for the CDR3 is TGTGCCAGCAGCGTAGCCCCGAGCTCCTACGAGCAGTACTTC.

The V gene is TRBV6-5, the J gene TRBJ1-5; 7 bases fit TRBD1. This CDR3 is 14 amino acids long. The germline V gene has CDR1 MNHEY and CDR2 SVGAGI. V trimming: 7 bases; J trimming: 4 bases; junction bases outside the gene matches: 7. The CDR3 reads CASKRTGKNQPQHF. In nucleotides, the CDR3 is TGTGCCAGCAAGAGGACAGGCAAGAATCAGCCCCAGCATTTT.

The rearrangement joins TRBV24-1 to TRBJ1-6; no definite D call. Germline V gene sequence: CDR1 KGHDR, CDR2 SFDVKD. The V gene lost 8 bases and the J gene lost 9 bases, with 7 bases spanning the gap. The CDR3 is 11 amino acids. CDR3 in amino acids: CATTCFSPLHF. In DNA form, the CDR3 reads TGTGCCACCACCTGTTTTTCACCCCTCCACTTT.

V and J are TRBV29-1 and TRBJ2-7; 9 bases map to TRBD2. With V trimmed by 3 bases and J by 4 bases, 7 bases remained unmatched. The CDR3 has 14 amino acids. In germline, CDR1 is SQVTM, CDR2 ANQGSEA. In nucleotides, the CDR3 is TGCAGCGTTGACGGAGCGGGGGGTGGGTACGAGCAGTACTTC. Translating gives CSVDGAGGGYEQYF.

The V call is TRBV6-6, the J call TRBJ2-6; TRBD2 might be the D (5 bases). In germline, CDR1 is MNHNY, CDR2 SVGAGI (reference sequence). There are 16 residues in the CDR3. V gave up 1 base and J gave up 0 bases, with 7 bases separating them. The CDR3 nucleotides read TGTGCCAGCAGTTACTATAGCGTCTCTGGGGCCAACGTCCTGACTTTC. Amino acids: CASSYYSVSGANVLTF.

The gene calls are TRBV18 and TRBJ1-3; 8 positions agree with TRBD1. The CDR3 has 14 residues. Germline V gives CDR1 KGHSH, CDR2 LQKENI. After removal of 6 bases from V and 8 bases from J, the junction contained 9 bases not matched to a gene. CDR3 nucleotides: TGTGCCAGCTCGCCCGGGACAGGAGGCGACACCATATATTTT. This sequence encodes CASSPGTGGDTIYF.

The chain carries TRBV2 and TRBJ2-3; D gene uncertain. From germline, CDR1 is SNHLY and CDR2 FYNNEI. V shed 5 bases and J shed 0 bases, with 12 bases lying between them. The CDR3 totals 15 residues. The CDR3 sequence is CASSRAYLSTDTQYF. CDR3 DNA: TGTGCCAGCAGTAGGGCATACCTTAGCACAGATACGCAGTATTTT.

This chain uses TRBV7-9 with TRBJ1-1; 8 bases align to TRBD1. In germline, CDR1 is SEHNR, CDR2 FQNEAQ (reference sequence). The CDR3 has 16 amino acids. Germline trimming cut 4 bases from V and 9 bases from J; bases unmatched to any gene: 16. The CDR3 spells CASSSTTGTGGVKAFF. CDR3 bases: TGTGCCAGCAGCTCAACAACCGGGACAGGAGGGGTAAAAGCTTTCTTT.

The chain joins TRBV10-1 to TRBJ2-1; 9 bases are a match to TRBD2. The CDR3 length is 13 residues. Germline V gives CDR1 WNHNN, CDR2 SYGVQD (reference sequence). V was clipped by 8 bases and J by 3 bases; unmatched bases: 2. CDR3 residues: CASRTSDYNEQFF. CDR3 DNA: TGCGCCAGCCGGACTAGCGACTACAATGAGCAGTTCTTC.

The V and J genes are TRBV11-2 and TRBJ1-2, with unresolved D. The germline V and J ends were trimmed by 8 bases and 2 bases, with 9 bases remaining between them. The CDR3 totals 12 residues. Germline V gives CDR1 SGHAT, CDR2 FQNNGV. CDR3 DNA: TGTGCCAGCGGGGTAGGGAACTATGGCTACACCTTC. This codes for CASGVGNYGYTF.

V is TRBV5-1 and J is TRBJ2-2; D not resolved. Germline values: CDR1 SGHRS, CDR2 YFSETQ. The V end lost 3 bases, the J end lost 0 bases, and 6 bases lay between the germline ends. There are 14 residues in the CDR3. The CDR3 DNA follows: TGCGCCAGCAGCTCCGGAGCGAACACCGGGGAGCTGTTTTTT. The encoded protein is CASSSGANTGELFF. The full variable domain, rest sourced from reference TRBV5-1 and TRBJ2-2, is KAGVTQTPRYLIKTRGQQVTLSCSPISGHRSVSWYQQTPGQGLQFLFEYFSETQRNKGNFPGRFSGRQFSNSRSEMNVSTLELGDSALYLCASSSGANTGELFFGEGSRLTVL.

The V and J genes are TRBV3-1 (or the pseudogene TRBV3-2) and TRBJ1-2, with 7 positions matching TRBD1. This CDR3 spans 14 amino acids. The ends lost 4 bases at V and 5 bases at J; junction bases unmatched: 7. Germline V gene data show CDR1 as LGHDT and CDR2 as YNNKEL (reference sequence). CDR3 amino acids: CASSRGQFNYGYTF. The CDR3 nucleotides read TGTGCCAGCAGCCGGGGACAGTTTAATTATGGCTACACCTTC.

The CDR3, as DNA: TGTGCCAGCAGCGTAGGGGGTAATTCACCCCTCCACTTT. Amino acids: CASSVGGNSPLHF. This rearrangement joins TRBV9 to TRBJ1-6; no firm D call. The V gene lost 0 bases and the J gene lost 6 bases, with 4 bases spanning the gap. CDR1 is SGDLS, CDR2 YYNGEE, per germline. This CDR3 is 13 amino acids long.

The rearrangement uses TRBV18 and TRBJ1-1, with D hard to call. Trimming stripped 4 bases from V and 1 base from J, with 13 bases between. Germline assignment: CDR1 KGHSH and CDR2 LQKENI. This CDR3 region has 15 residues. The CDR3 is CASSLTTWRNTEAFF. CDR3 DNA: TGTGCCAGCTCACTAACCACCTGGAGGAACACTGAAGCTTTCTTT.

The chain links TRBV3-1 (or the pseudogene TRBV3-2) to TRBJ2-5; maybe TRBD2 (6 bases). The CDR3 covers 16 residues. The ends were cut back, 0 bases at V and 7 bases at J, with 18 bases in the middle. Germline CDR1 and CDR2: LGHDT and YNNKEL (reference sequence). The CDR3 region is CASSQDGGGESGTQYF. In DNA form, the CDR3 reads TGTGCCAGCAGCCAAGATGGCGGAGGGGAGAGCGGGACCCAGTACTTC.

The V gene is TRBV7-3, the J gene TRBJ1-1; D is ambiguous. The germline gives CDR1 SGHTA, CDR2 FQGTGA. The CDR3 loop spans 14 amino acids. V gave up 2 bases and J gave up 4 bases, with 11 bases separating them. The CDR3 DNA sequence: TGTGCCAGCAGCTTAGGCCTTCGGGGCACTGAAGCTTTCTTT. Translated: CASSLGLRGTEAFF. The full variable domain, with the rest looked up from reference TRBV7-3 and TRBJ1-1, is GAGVSQTPSNKVTEKGKYVELRCDPISGHTALYWYRQSLGQGPEFLIYFQGTGAADDSGLPNDRFFAVRPEGSVSTLKIQRTERGDSAVYLCASSLGLRGTEAFFGQGTRLTVV.

V gene TRBV24-1 combines with J gene TRBJ2-5; D is uncertain. The CDR3 is made up of 9 amino acids. The ends were cut back, 9 bases at V and 7 bases at J, with 5 bases in the middle. The germline V gene has CDR1 KGHDR and CDR2 SFDVKD. Here the CDR3 reads CATPRTQYF. In nucleotides, the CDR3 is TGTGCCACCCCCCGGACCCAGTACTTC.

In its sample, this clone was seen once. The CDR3 nucleotides are TGTGCCAGTAGTATAAGGGGCAAGCTGTTTTTT. It is translated as CASSIRGKLFF. This chain connects TRBV19 to TRBJ1-4, with a possible D match to TRBD1 (5 bases). The CDR3 has 11 amino acids. V was clipped by 2 bases and J by 14 bases, with 9 bases between them. Per the germline V gene, CDR1 is LNHDA and CDR2 is SQIVND (reference sequence).

This clone came up a few times. The chain links TRBV6-4 to TRBJ2-2; 8 bases align to TRBD2. Germline CDR1 and CDR2: MRHNA and SNTAGT. CDR3 length: 14 amino acids. V gave up 4 bases and J gave up 3 bases; unmatched junction bases: 1. CDR3 sequence (DNA): TGTGCCAGCAGTGGTAGCGGGGACACCGGGGAGCTGTTTTTT. It yields the protein CASSGSGDTGELFF.

This clone was observed a few times. The chain carries TRBV28 and TRBJ1-1, with 9 bases that match TRBD1. The length of the CDR3 is 14 residues. From germline, CDR1 is MDHEN and CDR2 SYDVKM. V dropped 8 bases and J dropped 9; count of bases not matched to a gene: 13. The CDR3 DNA reads TGTGCCAGCGGGGGGACAGGGCCCCCTAGGAAAGCTTTCTTT. Amino acid sequence: CASGGTGPPRKAFF.

This clone was seen only once. The chain employs TRBV19 and TRBJ2-3, with TRBD2 matching 9 bases. Germline lookup yields CDR1 LNHDA and CDR2 SQIVND (reference sequence). This CDR3 has 17 residues. The trim removed 5 bases at V and 5 bases at J, leaving 14 bases unmatched. The DNA of the CDR3 is TGTGCCAGTAGTCCCGAATTCGTGGGACTAGCAGGAGATACGCAGTATTTT. It codes for CASSPEFVGLAGDTQYF.

This clone turned up a few times. The chain links TRBV5-6 to TRBJ1-2, with unresolved D. The CDR3 length is 17 residues. The V gene lost 3 bases and the J gene lost 2 bases, with 20 bases spanning the gap. Germline-derived CDR1 and CDR2 are SGHDT and YYEEEE. The CDR3 spells CASSSFRLRLVNYGYTF. The CDR3 region has the DNA TGTGCCAGCAGCTCATTCAGATTAAGATTAGTAAACTATGGCTACACCTTC.